A selection of T cell receptor beta chains follows, all from one sample in a study of blood T cell repertoires in COVID-19. Here immunoSEQ multiplex PCR was the method, and the copy in TCRdb shows in-frame clones only, minus some. The table has under 150,000 clones, around 90% seen once; the top ten hold approximately 3.7%. Material for sequencing was peripheral blood. These receptors came from a man in his forties or fifties with active COVID-19. Each CDR3 is given with its conserved first and last residue. D genes are given only for firm matches. The listing skips clone size in some rows; elsewhere it reads once, few, many or a size class.

J: TRBJ2-5; size: NA; V: TRBV10-3; D: NA; CDR3: CAISEGQESETQYF; DNA: TGTGCCATCAGTGAAGGTCAGGAATCTGAGACCCAGTACTTC
J: TRBJ1-1; size: NA; V: TRBV30; D: NA; CDR3: CAWVRGGGTEAFF; DNA: TGTGCCTGGGTGAGGGGAGGCGGCACTGAAGCTTTCTTT
J: TRBJ2-7; size: NA; V: TRBV28; D: TRBD2; CDR3: CASSKLGGADEQYF; DNA: TGTGCCAGCAGTAAATTGGGAGGGGCCGACGAGCAGTACTTC
J: TRBJ2-5; size: NA; V: TRBV18; D: TRBD1; CDR3: CASSMGQGETQYF; DNA: TGTGCCAGCTCGATGGGACAGGGGGAGACCCAGTACTTC
J: TRBJ1-1; size: NA; V: TRBV6-1; D: TRBD1; CDR3: CASSDHYGTGRTEAFF; DNA: TGTGCCAGCAGTGATCATTATGGGACAGGGAGGACTGAAGCTTTCTTT
J: TRBJ1-1; size: NA; V: TRBV18; D: NA; CDR3: CASSPWEGYTEAFF; DNA: TGTGCCAGCTCACCCTGGGAGGGGTACACTGAAGCTTTCTTT
J: TRBJ1-1; size: once; V: TRBV5-1; D: NA; CDR3: CASSLMVSGDTEAFF; DNA: TGCGCCAGCAGCTTGATGGTTAGCGGGGACACTGAAGCTTTCTTT
J: TRBJ2-4; size: once; V: TRBV5-1; D: TRBD1; CDR3: CASSEGAFDKNIQYF; DNA: TGCGCCAGCAGTGAGGGGGCGTTTGACAAAAACATTCAGTACTTC
J: TRBJ1-6; size: NA; V: TRBV7-2; D: NA; CDR3: CASTPKEGVGSPLHF; DNA: TGTGCCAGCACCCCAAAGGAGGGAGTCGGGTCACCCCTCCACTTT
J: TRBJ2-1; size: NA; V: TRBV6-5; D: NA; CDR3: CASSYGGSSYNEQFF; DNA: TGTGCCAGCAGTTATGGCGGTAGCTCCTACAATGAGCAGTTCTTC
J: TRBJ2-1; size: once; V: TRBV11-3; D: TRBD1; CDR3: CASSRHGQGDVNEQFF; DNA: TGTGCCAGCTCGCGCCACGGACAGGGGGATGTCAATGAGCAGTTCTTC
J: TRBJ1-4; size: once; V: TRBV27; D: TRBD1; CDR3: CASSLTPGTGLTF; DNA: TGTGCCAGCAGTTTAACTCCCGGGACAGGCCTTACTTTT
J: TRBJ1-4; size: NA; V: TRBV6-5; D: TRBD1; CDR3: CASRTGGVDEKLFF; DNA: TGTGCCAGCAGGACAGGGGGCGTTGACGAAAAACTGTTTTTT
J: TRBJ2-2; size: NA; V: TRBV4-2; D: NA; CDR3: CASSHTSPTGELFF; DNA: TGTGCCAGCAGCCACACTAGTCCCACCGGGGAGCTGTTTTTT
J: TRBJ1-5; size: once; V: TRBV7-2; D: TRBD1; CDR3: CASSRDRGSNQPQHF; DNA: TGTGCCAGCAGCCGGGACAGGGGAAGCAATCAGCCCCAGCATTTT
J: TRBJ2-2; size: few; V: TRBV4-1; D: TRBD1; CDR3: CASSQQRGTANTGELFF; DNA: TGCGCCAGCAGCCAACAAAGAGGGACAGCTAACACCGGGGAGCTGTTTTTT
J: TRBJ1-1; size: once; V: TRBV10-3; D: NA; CDR3: CAITATENTEAFF; DNA: TGTGCCATCACCGCGACTGAGAACACTGAAGCTTTCTTT
J: TRBJ2-5; size: NA; V: TRBV3-1/TRBV3-2; D: NA; CDR3: CASSQERSQYF; DNA: TGTGCCAGCAGCCAAGAGAGGTCCCAGTACTTC
J: TRBJ1-5; size: NA; V: TRBV4-1; D: NA; CDR3: CASSQDYQVISNQPQHF; DNA: TGCGCCAGCAGCCAAGATTATCAGGTCATTAGCAATCAGCCCCAGCATTTT
J: TRBJ2-2; size: NA; V: TRBV18; D: NA; CDR3: CASSPRQEANTGELFF; DNA: TGTGCCAGCTCACCGCGACAGGAGGCGAACACCGGGGAGCTGTTTTTT
J: TRBJ2-5; size: NA; V: TRBV20-1; D: TRBD2; CDR3: CSASVGSGAQETQYF; DNA: TGCAGTGCTAGTGTAGGTAGCGGGGCACAAGAGACCCAGTACTTC
J: TRBJ1-2; size: NA; V: TRBV28; D: TRBD1; CDR3: CASSPGDRVDYGYTF; DNA: TGTGCCAGCAGTCCCGGGGACAGGGTGGACTATGGCTACACCTTC
J: TRBJ2-1; size: NA; V: TRBV19; D: NA; CDR3: CASSIGGWGVEQFF; DNA: TGTGCCAGTAGTATAGGAGGGTGGGGAGTTGAGCAGTTCTTC
J: TRBJ1-2; size: NA; V: TRBV9; D: TRBD1; CDR3: CASSTQGGTANYGYTF; DNA: TGTGCCAGCAGTACACAAGGGGGCACGGCTAACTATGGCTACACCTTC
J: TRBJ2-3; size: NA; V: TRBV7-2; D: NA; CDR3: CASSSTGTRGSTDTQYF; DNA: TGTGCCAGCAGCTCCACCGGGACAAGGGGCAGCACAGATACGCAGTATTTT
J: TRBJ1-1; size: NA; V: TRBV6-2/TRBV6-3; D: NA; CDR3: CASSYSTVSTEAFF; DNA: TGTGCCAGCAGTTACTCGACAGTCTCCACTGAAGCTTTCTTT
J: TRBJ1-2; size: NA; V: TRBV12-5; D: TRBD1; CDR3: CASGLAIKGASGYTF; DNA: TGTGCTAGTGGTTTGGCGATTAAGGGGGCTAGTGGCTACACCTTC
J: TRBJ1-6; size: few; V: TRBV19; D: NA; CDR3: CASSIAGTIGSPLHF; DNA: TGTGCCAGTAGTATAGCCGGGACAATAGGTTCACCCCTCCACTTT
J: TRBJ1-1; size: NA; V: TRBV6-5; D: NA; CDR3: CASSYSGGFTEAFF; DNA: TGTGCCAGCAGTTACTCGGGGGGGTTCACTGAAGCTTTCTTT
J: TRBJ2-7; size: NA; V: TRBV27; D: NA; CDR3: CASRRNRELDEQYF; DNA: TGTGCCAGCAGACGCAACAGGGAACTTGACGAGCAGTACTTC
J: TRBJ1-5; size: NA; V: TRBV10-2; D: NA; CDR3: CASSEPGTSNQPQHF; DNA: TGCGCCAGCAGTGAGCCAGGTACTAGCAATCAGCCCCAGCATTTT
J: TRBJ2-2; size: NA; V: TRBV9; D: TRBD1; CDR3: CASSVRGTENTGELFF; DNA: TGTGCCAGCAGCGTAAGGGGGACAGAAAACACCGGGGAGCTGTTTTTT